This TCR beta chain was retrieved from a study of regulatory T cells in long-lasting Graves disease. Time point denoted: newly diagnosed GD, antithyroid drugs for less than 3 months. From RNA extracted from PBMCs, the TCR library was made. It was American Thyroid Association guidelines that determined Graves' disease diagnosis. CDR1 is MDHEN, CDR2 SYDVKM, per germline. J gave up 2 bases and V 5 bases, and 11 bases lay outside the gene matches. The CDR3 is made up of 17 amino acids. Ten or more counts support this clonotype. Its antigen is not known. Library construction for TCR beta used iRepertoire HTBI primers and Arm-PCR of CDR3 regions. One entry per CDR3 protein, called by TCRdb with MiXCR from the multiplex PCR reads. The table lists about 440,000 distinct CDR3 sequences, 15% to 20% of them singletons. Findings and caveats of the study: Persistent disease favored TRBV28, TRBJ1-2 and TRBJ2-5.

Separately, the same data were catalogued under a study of T cells in Graves' hyperthyroidism and ophthalmopathy. That paper notes: The HTBI set primed first-round TCR CDR3 RT-PCR.

The sequence was collected from a woman aged 18-29 years with Graves disease. V is TRBV28 and J is TRBJ2-7; 11 bases match TRBD2. This specimen was peripheral blood mononuclear cells (PBMCs), taken at new diagnosis, from a patient treated with antithyroid drugs. This CDR3 reads CASSTNTNSGRAYEQYF. The CDR3 region has the DNA TGTGCCAGCAGTACTAATACAAATAGCGGGAGGGCCTACGAGCAGTACTTC.